This T cell receptor beta chain originates from a study of blood T cell dynamics during melanoma immunotherapy. Study-level information: Standard first-line treatment here was pembrolizumab or nivolumab plus ipilimumab in metastatic melanoma. Whole-study results and caveats: The study could not tell melanoma-specific clones from general immune activation.

Clones were sequenced by immunoSEQ multiplex PCR, and TCRdb holds only the in-frame ones, with some missing. The data hold about 10,000 clones, with around nine tenths observed a single time. The time point: pre-treatment baseline. Sampling occurred pretreatment (T0) and at week 3 (W3), after cycle one of checkpoint blockade. Patients had no prior systemic cancer treatment, immunosuppressants or other active cancers. The CDR3 length is 15 residues. Germline lookup yields CDR1 LGHNA and CDR2 YNFKEQ. The J segment lost 5 bases and the V segment lost 1 base, leaving 4 bases of the junction unmatched. A note on this clone: Antigen: not known.

The specimen was blood, collected from a patient treated with checkpoint blockade. The TCR comes from a human donor with melanoma. The gene calls are TRBV4-2 and TRBJ1-2, with TRBD1 identical over 10 bases. The CDR3 region is CASSQARTGGYGYTF. Written as DNA, the CDR3 is TGTGCCAGCAGCCAAGCCCGGACAGGGGGATATGGCTACACCTTC.